A selection of T cell receptor beta chains follows, all from one sample in a study of neoadjuvant anti-PD-1 for oral cavity cancer. Profiling relied on immunoSEQ multiplex PCR, and the TCRdb table lists in-frame clones only, not all of them. The top ten clones hold less than 20% of a sample with 20,000 to 30,000 clones, 25% to 30% of them seen once. The sample here was tumor tissue, taken after nivolumab (anti-PD-1) treatment. These receptors were taken from a person between 40 and 85 years old with oral cavity squamous cell carcinoma. Each CDR3 is given with its conserved first and last residue. Fields, in order: V gene, D gene, J gene, clone size, CDR3 length, CDR3 DNA, CDR3 protein. The D gene is left open where the match is weak. The listing skips clone size in some rows; elsewhere it reads once, few, many or a size class.

TRBV6-5	NA	TRBJ2-7	NA	15	TGTGCCAGCAGTACCGAGTACCCGCCGCGCTACGAGCAGTACTTC	CASSTEYPPRYEQYF
TRBV19	NA	TRBJ1-1	few	13	TGTGCCAGTAGTCTTCAGGGGAACACTGAAGCTTTCTTT	CASSLQGNTEAFF
TRBV2	NA	TRBJ1-1	many	18	TGTGCCAGCAGTGTAGCGGCAGAAACTACGACCGGGAACACTGAAGCTTTCTTT	CASSVAAETTTGNTEAFF
TRBV11-2	TRBD1	TRBJ2-7	many	12	TGTGCCAGCAGCCCAGGGGGCTACGAGCAGTACTTC	CASSPGGYEQYF
TRBV5-1	TRBD1	TRBJ1-1	many	13	TGCGCCAGCAGCCTTCAGGGGGCCAATGAAGCTTTCTTT	CASSLQGANEAFF
TRBV15	TRBD1	TRBJ2-6	NA	17	TGTGCCACCAGCATCCCGGGACAGTTCTCTGGGGCCAACGTCCTGACTTTC	CATSIPGQFSGANVLTF
TRBV7-3	TRBD2	TRBJ2-1	few	16	TGTGCCAGCAGCTATTTAGCGGGGGGGCAGTTCAATGAGCAGTTCTTC	CASSYLAGGQFNEQFF
TRBV7-2	NA	TRBJ1-5	NA	15	TGTGCCACCGGGGGGGGAGGTTTCGACAATCAGCCCCAGCATTTT	CATGGGGFDNQPQHF
TRBV19	NA	TRBJ2-7	NA	11	TGTGCCAGTAGCACATTAGGCGAGCAGTACTTC	CASSTLGEQYF
TRBV7-9	NA	TRBJ1-2	NA	13	TGTGCCAGCAGCTTAGTATGGGAGGAAGGCTACACCTTC	CASSLVWEEGYTF
TRBV5-4	TRBD1	TRBJ1-2	few	15	TGTGCCAGCAGCTTGGCTGGACAGGGGGCCAAGGGCTACACCTTC	CASSLAGQGAKGYTF
TRBV5-1	TRBD2	TRBJ2-1	NA	14	TGCGCCAGCAGCTTTAGCGGGAGGAGCAATGAGCAGTTCTTC	CASSFSGRSNEQFF
TRBV11-2	NA	TRBJ2-2	few	16	TGTGCCAGCAGCTACCGTCAGGGCAAGAACACCGGGGAGCTGTTTTTT	CASSYRQGKNTGELFF
TRBV6-1	NA	TRBJ1-5	NA	12	TGTGCCAGCAGTGACGAACGTCAGCCCCAGCATTTT	CASSDERQPQHF
TRBV5-1	NA	TRBJ1-1	NA	15	TGCGCCAGCAGCCCGACAAAGGGCTTGAACACTGAAGCTTTCTTT	CASSPTKGLNTEAFF
TRBV7-2	NA	TRBJ2-7	NA	14	TGTGCCAGCAGCTTAGCGTACGGGGCCTACGAGCAGTACTTC	CASSLAYGAYEQYF
TRBV6-1	NA	TRBJ2-1	NA	14	TGTGCCAGCAGCCCGGGACCAGACTACAATGAGCAGTTCTTC	CASSPGPDYNEQFF
TRBV10-3	TRBD2	TRBJ2-1	many	16	TGTGCCATCAGTCGAGCGGGAGGGCCCCTCTACAATGAGCAGTTCTTC	CAISRAGGPLYNEQFF
TRBV11-2	NA	TRBJ1-1	few	13	TGTGCCAGCAGCTTAGTCAAGAACACTGAAGCTTTCTTT	CASSLVKNTEAFF
TRBV6-5	NA	TRBJ1-1	NA	14	TGTGCCAGCAGTCACGGGACCCCAGGTACTGAAGCTTTCTTT	CASSHGTPGTEAFF
TRBV15	NA	TRBJ1-5	NA	15	TGTGCCACCAGCAGAGATCTGCAGGCTGTTCAGCCCCAGCATTTT	CATSRDLQAVQPQHF
TRBV11-2	NA	TRBJ2-1	few	12	TGTGCCAGCAACCGCGGAAGTAATGAGCAGTTCTTC	CASNRGSNEQFF
TRBV19	TRBD1	TRBJ1-1	NA	18	TGTGCCAGTAGTATAGGCTCTTACGACAGGGCTATGAACACTGAAGCTTTCTTT	CASSIGSYDRAMNTEAFF
TRBV2	NA	TRBJ2-1	NA	15	TGTGCCAGCAGCAGCCAGGTGAAATACTACAATGAGCAGTTCTTC	CASSSQVKYYNEQFF
TRBV7-3	NA	TRBJ2-4	few	14	TGTGCCAGCAGTCCAGGGGGGTCCAAAAACATTCAGTACTTC	CASSPGGSKNIQYF
TRBV23-1	TRBD2	TRBJ2-7	NA	16	TGCGCCAGCAGTCAATCGGGCTGGCGGGAGGGTTACGAGCAGTACTTC	CASSQSGWREGYEQYF
TRBV5-1	NA	TRBJ2-2	many	13	TGCGCTGTAGGAGTGGGGAACACCGGGGAGCTGTTTTTT	CAVGVGNTGELFF
TRBV27	NA	TRBJ1-6	few	13	TGTGCCAGCAGTTTCAGGGGCCAAGGACCCCTCCACTTT	CASSFRGQGPLHF
TRBV29-1	TRBD2	TRBJ2-1	NA	16	TGCAGCGTCGGGACTAGCGGGGGGGCGTCCTACAATGAGCAGTTCTTC	CSVGTSGGASYNEQFF
TRBV27	NA	TRBJ1-2	NA	15	TGTGCCAGCAGTTCCTCCAGGGGCGGTTTCTATGGCTACACCTTC	CASSSSRGGFYGYTF
TRBV2	NA	TRBJ1-2	few	16	TGTGCCAGCAGTGAATCTAGGGCAGCCTATTTATATGGCTACACCTTC	CASSESRAAYLYGYTF
TRBV2	TRBD1	TRBJ2-5	few	14	TGTGCCAGCAGCCCGACAGGGGGCATGCAGACCCAGTACTTC	CASSPTGGMQTQYF
TRBV2	NA	TRBJ1-5	few	13	TGTGCCAGCAGTGGGACAACACAACAGCCCCAGCATTTT	CASSGTTQQPQHF
TRBV15	NA	TRBJ1-5	many	13	TGTGCCACCAGCACAGACAGAAATCAGCCCCAGCATTTT	CATSTDRNQPQHF
TRBV5-5	TRBD2	TRBJ2-3	NA	16	TGTGCCAGCAGCTTAAGGACTAGCGGGACCACAGATACGCAGTATTTT	CASSLRTSGTTDTQYF
TRBV5-1	NA	TRBJ1-1	many	13	TGCGCCAGCAGCAGCGGGGATCACTACCCAGCTTTCTTT	CASSSGDHYPAFF
TRBV19	NA	TRBJ2-2	many	13	TGTGCCAGCCCGGACATGAACACCGGGGAGCTGTTTTTT	CASPDMNTGELFF
TRBV5-6	TRBD1	TRBJ1-4	NA	17	TGTGCCAGCAGCTTGAGGTTCCGGGACAGGCAGGATGAAAAACTGTTTTTT	CASSLRFRDRQDEKLFF
TRBV19	NA	TRBJ1-5	NA	16	TGTGCCAGTATTATGGGGGCAGGTCGATCCAATCAGCCCCAGCATTTT	CASIMGAGRSNQPQHF
TRBV5-1	NA	TRBJ2-5	NA	15	TGCGCCAGCACCACGCAGAGGGGGTTCAGGGAGACCCAGTACTTC	CASTTQRGFRETQYF
TRBV18	NA	TRBJ2-1	NA	15	TGTGCCAGCTCACCACCCGGGGGTCCCTACAATGAGCAGTTCTTC	CASSPPGGPYNEQFF
TRBV5-4	TRBD1	TRBJ1-2	NA	15	TGTGCCAGCAGCTTGATGGGACAGGGGTACTATGGCTACACCTTC	CASSLMGQGYYGYTF
TRBV28	NA	TRBJ1-5	NA	16	TGTGCCAGCAGTTTAGGGACATCACGCGGCAATCAGCCCCAGCATTTT	CASSLGTSRGNQPQHF
TRBV29-1	NA	TRBJ2-7	few	15	TGCAGCGTTTACATGGATAGCGGTTTCCCCTACGAGCAGTACTTC	CSVYMDSGFPYEQYF
TRBV27	NA	TRBJ1-2	NA	15	TGTGCCAGCAGTCCTGGTACAGGGAGACTCTATGGCTACACCTTC	CASSPGTGRLYGYTF
TRBV4-1	NA	TRBJ2-2	NA	18	TGCGCCAGCAGCCAGACTATTTCCGTGGACGTTGACACCGGGGAGCTGTTTTTT	CASSQTISVDVDTGELFF
TRBV6-5	NA	TRBJ2-7	NA	14	TGTGCCAGCACCCTAGGGCGAGGTACCTACGAGCAGTACTTC	CASTLGRGTYEQYF
TRBV4-1	TRBD2	TRBJ2-7	NA	16	TGCGCCAGCAGCCCCATCACTAGCGGGAGGACCTACGAGCAGTACTTC	CASSPITSGRTYEQYF
TRBV28	TRBD1	TRBJ2-7	NA	14	TGTGCCAGCCATACGGGGACAGGGTCCTACGAGCAGTACTTC	CASHTGTGSYEQYF
TRBV2	TRBD2	TRBJ2-7	NA	15	TGTGCCAGCAGTGACAGGGAGGGCGGGTCCTACGAGCAGTACTTC	CASSDREGGSYEQYF
TRBV19	TRBD1	TRBJ1-5	many	16	TGTGCCAGTAGTATAGGAGGCGGACAGGGTTCTCAGCCCCAGCATTTT	CASSIGGGQGSQPQHF
TRBV30	NA	TRBJ2-1	medium-sized	17	TGTGCCTGGAGGGAACCCCCGGGACTCCCAGGCTACAATGAGCAGTTCTTC	CAWREPPGLPGYNEQFF
TRBV5-5	TRBD1	TRBJ1-6	few	13	TGTGCCAGCAGCACCCGGGACAGGGAGCCCCTCCACTTT	CASSTRDREPLHF
TRBV25-1	NA	TRBJ2-2	few	16	TGTGCCAGCAGCGCTCTGGGTCTAGCGAACACCGGGGAGCTGTTTTTT	CASSALGLANTGELFF
TRBV25-1	NA	TRBJ2-1	medium-sized	17	TGTGCCAGCAGTACCCTATCCCTAGGGGTTCTCTACAATGAGCAGTTCTTC	CASSTLSLGVLYNEQFF
TRBV2	NA	TRBJ1-5	NA	13	TGTGCCAGCAGTCTGGCTCAGGGTCAGCCCCAGCATTTT	CASSLAQGQPQHF
TRBV19	NA	TRBJ2-3	NA	13	TGTGCCAGTAGTACCCCTAGCACAGATACGCAGTATTTT	CASSTPSTDTQYF
TRBV11-2	TRBD1	TRBJ1-4	NA	15	TGTGCCAGCAGCCGTGGGACAGGGGGCGGTGAAAAACTGTTTTTT	CASSRGTGGGEKLFF
TRBV11-2	TRBD1	TRBJ2-1	few	16	TGTGCCAGCAGCTCGATCGCGGGACAGGGTAGCAATGAGCAGTTCTTC	CASSSIAGQGSNEQFF